Here is one T cell receptor beta chain with its context. This sample was taken from a study of blood T cell repertoires in COVID-19. Study as a whole: The origin of the acute and convalescent COVID-19 samples was the United States, Italy and Spain. Sample material is recorded as cDNA or gDNA derived from T cells, B-cell-depleted T cells, or PBMCs.

CDR1 is SGHVS and CDR2 is FQNEAQ in the germline V gene. CDR3 size: 15 residues. Trimming at V came to 5 bases and at J to 9 bases, leaving 7 bases not matched to a gene. Assay used: immunoSEQ multiplex PCR; TCRdb lists only in-frame clones, some missing. This table holds some 100,000 clones, nearly 90% found once. This receptor was identified in a woman aged 55-70 years with acute or convalescent COVID-19. V and J are TRBV7-8 and TRBJ2-1, with 13 nucleotides matching TRBD2. Sequencing was carried out using peripheral blood. The CDR3 nucleotides are TGTGCCAGCAGCCTACGGACTAGCGGGGGTAGTGAGCAGTTCTTC. Protein product: CASSLRTSGGSEQFF.